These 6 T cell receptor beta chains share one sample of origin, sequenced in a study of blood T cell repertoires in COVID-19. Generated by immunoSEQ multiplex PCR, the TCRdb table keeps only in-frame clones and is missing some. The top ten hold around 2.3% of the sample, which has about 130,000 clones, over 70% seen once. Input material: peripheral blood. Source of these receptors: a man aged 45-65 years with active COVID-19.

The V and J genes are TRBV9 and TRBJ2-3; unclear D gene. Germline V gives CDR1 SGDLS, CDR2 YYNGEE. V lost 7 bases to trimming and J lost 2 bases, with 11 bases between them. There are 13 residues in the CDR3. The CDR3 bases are TGTGCCAGCGGTTTGAGTATCACAGATACGCAGTATTTT. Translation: CASGLSITDTQYF.

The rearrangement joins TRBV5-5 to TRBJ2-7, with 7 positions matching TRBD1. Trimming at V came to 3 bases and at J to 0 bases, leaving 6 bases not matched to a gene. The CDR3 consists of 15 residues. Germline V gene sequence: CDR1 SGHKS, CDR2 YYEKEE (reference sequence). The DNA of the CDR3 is TGTGCCAGCAGCTCCGACAGGGAACTCTCCTACGAGCAGTACTTC. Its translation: CASSSDRELSYEQYF. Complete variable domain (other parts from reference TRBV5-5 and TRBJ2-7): DAGVTQSPTHLIKTRGQQVTLRCSPISGHKSVSWYQQVLGQGPQFIFQYYEKEERGRGNFPDRFSARQFPNYSSELNVNALLLGDSALYLCASSSDRELSYEQYFGPGTRLTVT.

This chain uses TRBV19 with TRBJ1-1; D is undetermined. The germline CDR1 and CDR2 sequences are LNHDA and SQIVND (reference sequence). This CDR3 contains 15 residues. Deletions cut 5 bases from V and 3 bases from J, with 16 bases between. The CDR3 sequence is CASSGLRREDTEAFF. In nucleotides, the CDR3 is TGTGCCAGTAGTGGCCTCAGGAGGGAGGACACTGAAGCTTTCTTT. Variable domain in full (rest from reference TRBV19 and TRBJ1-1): DGGITQSPKYLFRKEGQNVTLSCEQNLNHDAMYWYRQDPGQGLRLIYYSQIVNDFQKGDIAEGYSVSREKKESFPLTVTSAQKNPTAFYLCASSGLRREDTEAFFGQGTRLTVV.

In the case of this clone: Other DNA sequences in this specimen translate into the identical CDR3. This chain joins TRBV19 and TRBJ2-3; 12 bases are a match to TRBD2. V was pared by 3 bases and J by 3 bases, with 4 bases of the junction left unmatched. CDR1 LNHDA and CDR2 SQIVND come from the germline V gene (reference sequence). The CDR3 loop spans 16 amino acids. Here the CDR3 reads CASSIASGGATDTQYF. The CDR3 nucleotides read TGTGCCAGTAGTATTGCTAGCGGGGGGGCGACAGATACGCAGTATTTT.

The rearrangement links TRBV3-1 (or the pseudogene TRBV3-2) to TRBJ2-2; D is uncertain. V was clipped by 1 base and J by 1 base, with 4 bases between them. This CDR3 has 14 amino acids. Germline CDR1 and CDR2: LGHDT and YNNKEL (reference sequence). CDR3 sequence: CASSQARNTGELFF. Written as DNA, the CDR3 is TGTGCCAGCAGCCAAGCCAGGAACACCGGGGAGCTGTTTTTT.

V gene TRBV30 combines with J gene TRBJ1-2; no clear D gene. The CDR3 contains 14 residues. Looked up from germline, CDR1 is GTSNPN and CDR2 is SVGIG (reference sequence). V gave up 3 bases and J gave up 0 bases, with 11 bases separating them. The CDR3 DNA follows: TGTGCCTGGAGAGAAGGCGGTACTAACTATGGCTACACCTTC. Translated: CAWREGGTNYGYTF. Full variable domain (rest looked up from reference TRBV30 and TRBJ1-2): SQTIHQWPATLVQPVGSPLSLECTVEGTSNPNLYWYRQAAGRGLQLLFYSVGIGQISSEVPQNLSASRPQDRQFILSSKKLLLSDSGFYLCAWREGGTNYGYTFGSGTRLTVV.